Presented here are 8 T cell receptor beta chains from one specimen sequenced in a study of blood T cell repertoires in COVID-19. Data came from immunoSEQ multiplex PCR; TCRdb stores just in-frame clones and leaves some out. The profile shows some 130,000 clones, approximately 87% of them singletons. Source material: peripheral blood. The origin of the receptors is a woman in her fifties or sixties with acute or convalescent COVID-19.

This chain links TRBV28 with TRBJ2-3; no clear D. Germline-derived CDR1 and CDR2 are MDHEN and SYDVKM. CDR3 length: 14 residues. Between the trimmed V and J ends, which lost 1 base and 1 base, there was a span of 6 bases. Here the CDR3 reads CASSLFEGTDTQYF. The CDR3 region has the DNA TGTGCCAGCAGTTTATTTGAGGGCACAGATACGCAGTATTTT.

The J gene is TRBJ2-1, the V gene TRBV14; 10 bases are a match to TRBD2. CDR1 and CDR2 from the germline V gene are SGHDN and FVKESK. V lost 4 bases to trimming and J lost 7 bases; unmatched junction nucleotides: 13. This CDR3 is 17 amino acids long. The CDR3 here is CASSLRRTSGMRNEQFF. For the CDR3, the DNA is TGTGCCAGCAGCCTTAGACGTACTAGCGGGATGCGGAATGAGCAGTTCTTC.

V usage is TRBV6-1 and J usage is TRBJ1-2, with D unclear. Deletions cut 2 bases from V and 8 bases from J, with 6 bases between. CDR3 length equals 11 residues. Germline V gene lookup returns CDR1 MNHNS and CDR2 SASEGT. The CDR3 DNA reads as TGTGCCAGCAGTGAATTCGGGGGCTACACCTTC. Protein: CASSEFGGYTF.

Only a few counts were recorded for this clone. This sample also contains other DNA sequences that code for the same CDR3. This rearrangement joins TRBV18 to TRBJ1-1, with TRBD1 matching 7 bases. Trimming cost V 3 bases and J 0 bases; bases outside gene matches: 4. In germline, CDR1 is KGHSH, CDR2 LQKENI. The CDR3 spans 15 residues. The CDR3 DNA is TGTGCCAGCTCACCCCAGGGGGGATTGAACACTGAAGCTTTCTTT. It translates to CASSPQGGLNTEAFF.

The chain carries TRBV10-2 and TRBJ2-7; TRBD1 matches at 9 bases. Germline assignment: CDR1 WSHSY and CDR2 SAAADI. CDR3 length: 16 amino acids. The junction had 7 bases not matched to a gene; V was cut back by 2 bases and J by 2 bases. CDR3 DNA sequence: TGCGCCAGCAGTGAGAACCGGGACAGGGATACCTACGAGCAGTACTTC. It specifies CASSENRDRDTYEQYF.

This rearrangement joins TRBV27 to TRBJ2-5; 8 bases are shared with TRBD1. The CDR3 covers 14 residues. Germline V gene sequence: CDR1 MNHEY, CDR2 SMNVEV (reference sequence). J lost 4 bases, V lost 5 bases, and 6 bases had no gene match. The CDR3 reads CASSPRTGIETQYF. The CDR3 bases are TGTGCCAGCAGTCCCCGGACAGGGATAGAGACCCAGTACTTC.

The CDR3 DNA reads TGTGCCAGCAGCCAGGACATGGACACCATATATTTT. Protein: CASSQDMDTIYF. V and J are TRBV3-1 (or the pseudogene TRBV3-2) and TRBJ1-3; tentative D call: TRBD1 (5 bases). The CDR3 is 12 amino acids. Trimming removed 3 bases at V and 8 bases at J, with 8 bases between. Germline V gene lookup returns CDR1 LGHDT and CDR2 YNNKEL (reference sequence).

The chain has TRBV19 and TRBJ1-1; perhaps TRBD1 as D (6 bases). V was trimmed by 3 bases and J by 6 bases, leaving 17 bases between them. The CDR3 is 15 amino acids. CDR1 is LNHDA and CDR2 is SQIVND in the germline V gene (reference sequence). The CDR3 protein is CASSMGARSEAEAFF. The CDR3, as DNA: TGTGCCAGTAGTATGGGGGCGCGGAGTGAAGCTGAAGCTTTCTTT.